The 6 T cell receptor beta chains given below trace back to one sample, sequenced in a study of cytomegalovirus exposure and HLA in healthy donors. The study ran its PCR with 60 Vbeta and 13 Jbeta primers. Clones were read by immunoSEQ multiplex PCR, and TCRdb kept only the in-frame ones, dropping some. Of some 100,000 clones listed, 74% were seen once; the top ten hold more than 2%. Specimen: PBMCs. These receptors were obtained from a human donor in good health.

J is TRBJ2-7 and V is TRBV5-1, with 8 bases lining up with TRBD1. The CDR3 length is 15 residues. Germline assignment: CDR1 SGHRS and CDR2 YFSETQ. V shed 3 bases, J shed 5 bases, and the junction held 10 bases outside the gene matches. DNA of the CDR3: TGCGCCAGCAGCTCTCAAACAGGGGGACGGGACGAGCAGTACTTC. Translating gives CASSSQTGGRDEQYF.

The V gene is TRBV15, the J gene TRBJ1-2, with D possibly TRBD1 on 6 matching bases. The CDR3 runs to 16 residues. V was pared by 3 bases and J by 3 bases, with 17 bases between. Germline CDR1 LNHNV, CDR2 YYDKDF (reference sequence). The CDR3 nucleotides read TGTGCCACCAGCAGCCCGGACAGAGGTGATCACTATGGCTACACCTTC. Amino acids: CATSSPDRGDHYGYTF.

The gene calls are TRBV7-8 and TRBJ2-7, with TRBD2 matching over 11 bases. V was clipped by 5 bases and J by 6 bases; unmatched bases: 12. Germline V gene sequence: CDR1 SGHVS, CDR2 FQNEAQ. The CDR3 covers 16 residues. The CDR3 sequence is CASSPFRSGRAGEQYF. As DNA, the CDR3 is TGTGCCAGCAGCCCCTTCCGTAGCGGGAGGGCCGGCGAGCAGTACTTC.

The chain carries TRBV28 and TRBJ1-1, with TRBD1 matching 9 bases. The CDR3 runs 15 residues. V dropped 4 bases and J dropped 1; count of bases not matched to a gene: 4. Looked up from germline, CDR1 is MDHEN and CDR2 is SYDVKM. DNA of the CDR3: TGTGCCAGCAGTTCCCCGACAGGGGGGAACACTGAAGCTTTCTTT. Amino acid sequence: CASSSPTGGNTEAFF.

This clone was detected a few times. The V call is TRBV7-2, the J call TRBJ2-7, with D perhaps matching TRBD1 (6 bases). The germline CDR1 and CDR2 sequences are SGHTA and FQGNSA. The V end lost 4 bases, the J end lost 4 bases, and 17 bases lay between the germline ends. The CDR3 sequence is 15 residues long. This chain's CDR3 is CASSSKDSGRYEQYF. In DNA form, the CDR3 reads TGTGCCAGCAGCTCTAAGGACAGTGGGAGATACGAGCAGTACTTC.

V gene TRBV4-3 combines with J gene TRBJ1-1; D gene uncertain. This CDR3 is 13 amino acids long. Trimming left V 0 bases short and J 6 bases short, with 8 bases between. Germline CDR1 and CDR2: LGHNA and YSLEER. In nucleotides, the CDR3 is TGCGCCAGCAGCCAAGATAGAAACTCTGAAGCTTTCTTT. Protein product: CASSQDRNSEAFF.